This T cell receptor (beta chain) was obtained from a study of OX40 agonist ivuxolimab in advanced cancers. Study-level findings and limits: Researchers report that CD8+ T cells had, on average, more expanded clones than CD4+.

Deletions cut 2 bases from V and 3 bases from J, with 11 bases between. The CDR3 consists of 15 residues. CDR1 is LNHDA and CDR2 is SQIVND in the germline V gene (reference sequence). For this clone: The target antigen is unknown.

Assay: immunoSEQ multiplex PCR; the TCRdb copy retains only in-frame clones and omits some. The sample gives tens of thousands of clones, 70% to 90% of which show up once; 5.9% is in the top ten. The source was CD4+ or CD8+ T cells sorted from blood, collected in a trial of the OX40 agonist ivuxolimab. V usage is TRBV19 and J usage is TRBJ1-5; the D is unclear. This TCR was sampled from an adult with an advanced solid tumor such as melanoma, head and neck, liver or kidney cancer. CDR3 region: CASSIFGQINQPQHF. CDR3 nucleotides: TGTGCCAGTAGTATATTCGGGCAGATCAATCAGCCCCAGCATTTT.